This is a list of T cell receptor beta chains from one sample in a study of blood T cell repertoires in COVID-19. Produced via immunoSEQ multiplex PCR; TCRdb's table is partial and in-frame only. Found here are some 230,000 clones, 84% of them singletons; the top ten hold about 2.3%. Material for sequencing was peripheral blood. These receptors all stem from a woman between 55 and 75 years old with acute or convalescent COVID-19. Each CDR3 is given with its conserved first and last residue. A D gene is named only where the DNA matches it firmly. Clone sizes are given selectively: once, few, many, or a class where the clone is expanded.

J	size	V	D	CDR3	DNA
TRBJ2-3	NA	TRBV4-1	TRBD2	CASSQRTSGGTDTQYF	TGCGCCAGCAGTCAAAGGACTAGCGGGGGCACAGATACGCAGTATTTT
TRBJ1-2	NA	TRBV7-9	TRBD1	CASSPTGALYGYTF	TGTGCCAGCAGCCCAACAGGGGCCCTCTATGGCTACACCTTC
TRBJ2-7	once	TRBV27	NA	CASSSAGSYEQYF	TGTGCCAGCAGTTCGGCAGGCTCCTACGAGCAGTACTTC
TRBJ1-4	NA	TRBV6-1	NA	CASSEWAVNEKLFF	TGTGCCAGCAGTGAATGGGCAGTTAATGAAAAACTGTTTTTT
TRBJ1-1	NA	TRBV19	TRBD1	CASTRGDGSTEAFF	TGTGCCAGTACCAGGGGGGATGGGAGCACTGAAGCTTTCTTT
TRBJ1-2	NA	TRBV29-1	NA	CSVEDSGDGSTIANYGYTF	TGCAGCGTTGAAGATTCGGGAGACGGATCCACCATAGCTAACTATGGCTACACCTTC
TRBJ2-2	NA	TRBV5-4	NA	CASSLPNTGSETGELFF	TGTGCCAGCAGCTTGCCTAACACAGGATCTGAAACCGGGGAGCTGTTTTTT
TRBJ2-3	once	TRBV5-1	NA	CASSLGPTGEDTQYF	TGCGCCAGCAGCTTGGGACCGACTGGAGAAGATACGCAGTATTTT
TRBJ1-1	NA	TRBV24-1	TRBD1	CATSDGYRGDAFF	TGTGCCACCAGTGATGGATACAGGGGAGACGCTTTCTTT
TRBJ1-2	once	TRBV3-1/TRBV3-2	NA	CASSQDGVGYTF	TGTGCCAGCAGCCAAGACGGGGTTGGCTACACCTTC
TRBJ1-2	NA	TRBV27	NA	CASSLEGFRGYTF	TGTGCCAGCAGTTTAGAGGGATTCCGCGGCTACACCTTC
TRBJ1-1	NA	TRBV5-4	NA	CASSLEVGADTEAFF	TGTGCCAGCAGCTTGGAAGTGGGGGCCGACACTGAAGCTTTCTTT
TRBJ2-7	NA	TRBV5-6	NA	CASIGQGRYEQYF	TGTGCCAGCATTGGGCAGGGTAGGTACGAGCAGTACTTC
TRBJ1-3	once	TRBV28	NA	CASSLEGLSGNTIYF	TGTGCCAGCAGTTTAGAGGGCCTCTCTGGAAACACCATATATTTT
TRBJ1-5	NA	TRBV2	NA	CASSQQGGNQPQHF	TGTGCCAGCAGTCAACAGGGTGGTAATCAGCCCCAGCATTTT
TRBJ1-5	NA	TRBV30	TRBD1	CAWSVSGQGARQPQHF	TGTGCCTGGAGTGTGTCAGGACAGGGGGCACGTCAGCCCCAGCATTTT
TRBJ2-2	once	TRBV5-6	NA	CASSLAVGALTGELFF	TGTGCCAGCAGCTTGGCCGTGGGGGCCCTTACCGGGGAGCTGTTTTTT
TRBJ2-2	NA	TRBV6-5	NA	CASIRDSGITGELFF	TGTGCCAGCATTCGAGACAGTGGTATCACCGGGGAGCTGTTTTTT
TRBJ1-2	NA	TRBV30	TRBD1	CAWSAGTGDGYTF	TGTGCCTGGAGTGCCGGGACAGGGGATGGCTACACCTTC
TRBJ1-2	NA	TRBV6-5	TRBD1	CASTLSTGNGYTF	TGTGCCAGCACCCTCTCGACAGGGAATGGCTACACCTTC
TRBJ2-3	NA	TRBV11-2	TRBD2	CASSRPWGGGPTDTQYF	TGTGCCAGCAGCCGTCCCTGGGGCGGGGGGCCCACAGATACGCAGTATTTT
TRBJ2-1	NA	TRBV19	NA	CATSGQGGEQFF	TGTGCCACCTCGGGGCAGGGAGGTGAGCAGTTCTTC
TRBJ1-5	NA	TRBV6-1	TRBD1	CASGRDRGQPQHF	TGTGCCAGCGGCAGGGACAGGGGACAGCCCCAGCATTTT
TRBJ1-1	NA	TRBV5-4	NA	CASSLTGMNTEAFF	TGTGCCAGCAGCTTGACAGGGATGAACACTGAAGCTTTCTTT
TRBJ1-2	NA	TRBV30	NA	CAWGFFRGYTF	TGTGCCTGGGGTTTTTTCAGGGGCTACACCTTC
TRBJ2-7	NA	TRBV2	TRBD1	CASSRRGIEQYF	TGTGCCAGCAGTCGCAGGGGGATCGAGCAGTACTTC
TRBJ1-1	NA	TRBV28	NA	CASSLARTTGVAFF	TGTGCCAGCAGTTTAGCGCGAACGACGGGAGTGGCTTTCTTT
TRBJ2-7	NA	TRBV13	NA	CASSLSRSYEQYF	TGTGCCAGCAGCTTAAGCCGTTCCTACGAGCAGTACTTC
TRBJ2-2	NA	TRBV5-1	TRBD1	CASSLEPTGGDDTGELFF	TGCGCCAGCAGCTTGGAACCCACAGGGGGCGATGACACCGGGGAGCTGTTTTTT
TRBJ2-3	NA	TRBV7-2	NA	CASSLVGAGPSTDTQYF	TGTGCCAGCAGCTTAGTAGGGGCGGGACCTAGCACAGATACGCAGTATTTT
TRBJ1-5	NA	TRBV4-1	TRBD1	CASSQDLRTGVNQPQHF	TGCGCCAGCAGCCAAGATCTTCGGACAGGGGTCAATCAGCCCCAGCATTTT
TRBJ1-1	few	TRBV19	NA	CASSIKHSSTEAFF	TGTGCCAGTAGTATTAAGCACAGTTCGACTGAAGCTTTCTTT
TRBJ2-3	NA	TRBV2	TRBD2	CASSDGPWASGGPSTDTQYF	TGTGCCAGCAGTGATGGGCCCTGGGCTAGCGGGGGCCCTAGCACAGATACGCAGTATTTT
TRBJ1-2	NA	TRBV4-2	NA	CASSPSSDGYGYTF	TGTGCCAGCAGCCCTTCAAGCGACGGTTATGGCTACACCTTC
TRBJ1-5	NA	TRBV6-1	NA	CASSESPGYNQPQHF	TGTGCCAGCAGTGAATCACCAGGCTACAATCAGCCCCAGCATTTT
TRBJ2-5	NA	TRBV20-1	NA	CSATYGAAQYF	TGCAGTGCTACGTACGGTGCGGCCCAGTACTTC
TRBJ2-3	NA	TRBV3-1/TRBV3-2	NA	CASSQDLGTQYF	TGTGCCAGCAGCCAAGATCTCGGTACGCAGTATTTT
TRBJ1-3	NA	TRBV9	TRBD1	CASSPNRGSGNTIYF	TGTGCCAGCAGCCCGAACAGGGGCTCTGGAAACACCATATATTTT
TRBJ1-2	NA	TRBV4-2	TRBD1	CASSQERQGYDYTF	TGTGCCAGCAGCCAAGAGAGACAGGGGTATGACTACACCTTC
TRBJ1-6	NA	TRBV5-1	NA	CASSLDRINNSPLHF	TGCGCCAGCAGCTTGGACAGGATCAATAATTCACCCCTCCACTTT
TRBJ1-2	NA	TRBV2	NA	CASSEHTNYGYTF	TGTGCCAGCAGTGAACACACCAACTATGGCTACACCTTC
TRBJ1-2	NA	TRBV28	NA	CASSPRGQYYGYTF	TGTGCCAGCAGTCCTCGGGGACAATACTATGGCTACACCTTC
TRBJ1-1	NA	TRBV4-3	NA	CASSQDWGAEAFF	TGCGCCAGCAGCCAAGATTGGGGCGCTGAAGCTTTCTTT
TRBJ1-2	NA	TRBV12-3/TRBV12-4	NA	CASRDSPYGYTF	TGTGCCAGCAGAGACAGTCCCTATGGCTACACCTTC
TRBJ2-7	once	TRBV9	TRBD2	CASSVGPSGENEQYF	TGTGCCAGCAGCGTAGGGCCTAGCGGGGAGAACGAGCAGTACTTC
TRBJ2-3	NA	TRBV3-1/TRBV3-2	NA	CASSQDTRRTDTQYF	TGTGCCAGCAGCCAAGATACTCGTCGAACAGATACGCAGTATTTT
TRBJ2-3	NA	TRBV21-1	NA	CASLPRGLRGGTDTQYF	TGTGCCAGCCTCCCGAGGGGCTTACGGGGGGGCACAGATACGCAGTATTTT
TRBJ1-4	once	TRBV6-5	NA	CASSYSTGEKLFF	TGTGCCAGCAGTTACTCGACGGGGGAAAAACTGTTTTTT
TRBJ2-7	NA	TRBV6-5	TRBD2	CASRGGLSYEQYF	TGTGCCAGCAGGGGAGGGCTTTCCTACGAGCAGTACTTC
TRBJ1-5	once	TRBV4-3	NA	CASSQDHSNQPQHF	TGCGCCAGCAGCCAAGACCATAGCAATCAGCCCCAGCATTTT
TRBJ2-7	NA	TRBV5-1	NA	CASSGGAGEQYF	TGCGCCAGCAGCGGGGGGGCGGGGGAGCAGTACTTC
TRBJ2-2	NA	TRBV2	TRBD1	CASSAIGGQGTGELFF	TGTGCCAGCAGCGCTATTGGTGGACAGGGGACCGGGGAGCTGTTTTTT
TRBJ2-7	NA	TRBV11-1	NA	CASSLAGSVTYEQYF	TGTGCCAGCAGCTTAGCGGGCTCAGTTACCTACGAGCAGTACTTC